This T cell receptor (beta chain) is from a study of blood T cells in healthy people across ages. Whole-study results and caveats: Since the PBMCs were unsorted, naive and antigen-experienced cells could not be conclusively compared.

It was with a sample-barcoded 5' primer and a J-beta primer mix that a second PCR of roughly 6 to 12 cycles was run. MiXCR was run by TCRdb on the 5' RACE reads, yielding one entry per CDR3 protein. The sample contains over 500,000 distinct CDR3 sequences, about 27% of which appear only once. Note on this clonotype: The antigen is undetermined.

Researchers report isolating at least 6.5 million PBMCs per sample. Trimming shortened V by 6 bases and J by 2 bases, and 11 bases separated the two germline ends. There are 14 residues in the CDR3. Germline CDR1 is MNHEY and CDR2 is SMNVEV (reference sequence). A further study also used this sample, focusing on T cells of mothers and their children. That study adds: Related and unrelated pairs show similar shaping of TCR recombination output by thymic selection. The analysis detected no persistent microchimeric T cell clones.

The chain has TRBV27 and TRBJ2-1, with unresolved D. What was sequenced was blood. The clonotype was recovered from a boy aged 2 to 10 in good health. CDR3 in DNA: TGTGCCAGCAGGGGCCCCACCGCCTACAATGAGCAGTTCTTC. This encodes CASRGPTAYNEQFF.